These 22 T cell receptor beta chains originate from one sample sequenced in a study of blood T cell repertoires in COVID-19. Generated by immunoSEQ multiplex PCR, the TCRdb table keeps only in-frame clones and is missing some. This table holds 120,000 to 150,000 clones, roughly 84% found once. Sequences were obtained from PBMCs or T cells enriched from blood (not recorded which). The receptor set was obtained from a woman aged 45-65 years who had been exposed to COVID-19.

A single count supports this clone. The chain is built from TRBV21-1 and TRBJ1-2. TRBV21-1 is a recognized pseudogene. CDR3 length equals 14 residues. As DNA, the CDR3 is TGTGCCAGCAGCTATTACAGAGCGGAATATGGCTACACCTTC. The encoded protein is CASSYYRAEYGYTF.

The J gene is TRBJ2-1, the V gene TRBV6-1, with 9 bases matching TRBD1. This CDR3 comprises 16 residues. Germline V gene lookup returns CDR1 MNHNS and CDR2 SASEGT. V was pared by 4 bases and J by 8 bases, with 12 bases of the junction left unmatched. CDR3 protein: CASSASPGQGTHEQFF. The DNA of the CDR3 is TGTGCCAGCAGTGCCTCTCCGGGACAGGGAACACATGAGCAGTTCTTC.

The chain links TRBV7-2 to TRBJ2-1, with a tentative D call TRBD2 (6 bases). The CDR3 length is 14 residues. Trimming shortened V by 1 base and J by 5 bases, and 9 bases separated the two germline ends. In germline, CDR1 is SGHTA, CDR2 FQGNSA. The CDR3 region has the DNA TGTGCCAGCAGCTTAGACCCGGGGGACAATGAGCAGTTCTTC. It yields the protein CASSLDPGDNEQFF.

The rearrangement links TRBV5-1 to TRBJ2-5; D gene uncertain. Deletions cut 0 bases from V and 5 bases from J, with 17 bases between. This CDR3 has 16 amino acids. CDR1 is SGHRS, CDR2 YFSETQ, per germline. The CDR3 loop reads CASSLAEGISSETQYF. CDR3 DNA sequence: TGCGCCAGCAGCTTGGCCGAAGGAATTAGCTCGGAGACCCAGTACTTC.

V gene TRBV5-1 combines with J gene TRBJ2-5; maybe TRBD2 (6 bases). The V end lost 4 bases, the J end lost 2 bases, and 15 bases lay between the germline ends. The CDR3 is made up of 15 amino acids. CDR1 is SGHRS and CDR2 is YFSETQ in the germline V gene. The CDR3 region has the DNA TGCGCCAGCAGCATAGACGGCGGGATTCAAGAGACCCAGTACTTC. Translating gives CASSIDGGIQETQYF.

DNA for the CDR3: TGTGCCAGCAGCTTCCAAGGGGGAGTTTCTGAAGCTTTCTTT. Its protein is CASSFQGGVSEAFF. The gene calls are TRBV7-8 and TRBJ1-1; D is possibly TRBD1 (6 bases). V lost 3 bases to trimming and J lost 6 bases, with 14 bases between them. From germline, CDR1 is SGHVS and CDR2 FQNEAQ. The CDR3 sequence is 14 residues long.

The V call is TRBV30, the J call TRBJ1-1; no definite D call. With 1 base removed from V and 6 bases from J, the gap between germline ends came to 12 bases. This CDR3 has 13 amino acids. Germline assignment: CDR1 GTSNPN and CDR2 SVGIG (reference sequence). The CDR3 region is CAWSGFIDAEAFF. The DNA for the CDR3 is TGTGCCTGGAGTGGCTTTATAGATGCTGAAGCTTTCTTT.

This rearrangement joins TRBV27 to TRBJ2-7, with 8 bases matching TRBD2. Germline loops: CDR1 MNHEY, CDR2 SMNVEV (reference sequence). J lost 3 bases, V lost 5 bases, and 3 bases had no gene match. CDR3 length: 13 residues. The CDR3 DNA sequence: TGTGCCAGCAGTCCTAGCGGGTTCTACGAGCAGTACTTC. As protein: CASSPSGFYEQYF.

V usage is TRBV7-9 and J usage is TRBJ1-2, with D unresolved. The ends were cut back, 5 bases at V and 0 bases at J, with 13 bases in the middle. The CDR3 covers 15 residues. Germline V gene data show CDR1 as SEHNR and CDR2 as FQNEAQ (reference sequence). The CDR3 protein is CASSLPVPTNYGYTF. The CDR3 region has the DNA TGTGCCAGCAGCCTCCCGGTACCCACTAACTATGGCTACACCTTC.

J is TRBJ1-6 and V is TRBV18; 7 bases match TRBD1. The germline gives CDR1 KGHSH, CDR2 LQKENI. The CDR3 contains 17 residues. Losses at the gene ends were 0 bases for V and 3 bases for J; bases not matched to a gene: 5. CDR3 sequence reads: CASSPPDRTRYNSPLHF. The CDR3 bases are TGTGCCAGCTCACCACCGGACAGGACTCGCTATAATTCACCCCTCCACTTT.

In DNA, the CDR3 is TGTGCCACCCGTAGTCGGCGGAACTATGGCTACACCTTC. Translating it yields CATRSRRNYGYTF. V is TRBV6-4 and J is TRBJ1-2; no clear D gene. Trimming shortened V by 10 bases and J by 2 bases, and 14 bases separated the two germline ends. Germline loops: CDR1 MRHNA, CDR2 SNTAGT. The CDR3 has 13 amino acids.

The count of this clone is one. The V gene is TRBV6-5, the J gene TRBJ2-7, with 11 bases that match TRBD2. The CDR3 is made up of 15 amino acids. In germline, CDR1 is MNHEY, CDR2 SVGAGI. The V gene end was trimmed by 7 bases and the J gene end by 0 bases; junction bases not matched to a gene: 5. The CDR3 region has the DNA TGTGCCAGCACCCTAGCGGGAGGCCCCTCCTACGAGCAGTACTTC. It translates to CASTLAGGPSYEQYF.

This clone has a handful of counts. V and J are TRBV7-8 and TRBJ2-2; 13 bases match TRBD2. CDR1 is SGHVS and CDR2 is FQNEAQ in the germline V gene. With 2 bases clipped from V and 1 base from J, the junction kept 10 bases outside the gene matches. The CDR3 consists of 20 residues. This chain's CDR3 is CASSLRRLAGGRVNTGELFF. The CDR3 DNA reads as TGTGCCAGCAGCTTACGCCGACTAGCGGGGGGCCGAGTGAACACCGGGGAGCTGTTTTTT. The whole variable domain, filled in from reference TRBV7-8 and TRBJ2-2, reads GAGVSQSPRYKVAKRGQDVALRCDPISGHVSLFWYQQALGQGPEFLTYFQNEAQLDKSGLPSDRFFAERPEGSVSTLKIQRTQQEDSAVYLCASSLRRLAGGRVNTGELFFGEGSRLTVL.

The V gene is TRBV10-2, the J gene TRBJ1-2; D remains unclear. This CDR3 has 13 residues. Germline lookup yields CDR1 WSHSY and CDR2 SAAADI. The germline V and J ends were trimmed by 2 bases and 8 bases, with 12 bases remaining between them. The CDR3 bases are TGCGCCAGCAGTGAGACAGCCGCGGGGGGCTACACCTTC. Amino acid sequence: CASSETAAGGYTF.

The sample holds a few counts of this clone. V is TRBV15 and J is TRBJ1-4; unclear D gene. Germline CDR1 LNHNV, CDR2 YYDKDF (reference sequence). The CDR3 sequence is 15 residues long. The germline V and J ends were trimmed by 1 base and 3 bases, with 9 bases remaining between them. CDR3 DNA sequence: TGTGCCACCAGCAGAGTTCACAGCCCTAATGAAAAACTGTTTTTT. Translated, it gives CATSRVHSPNEKLFF.

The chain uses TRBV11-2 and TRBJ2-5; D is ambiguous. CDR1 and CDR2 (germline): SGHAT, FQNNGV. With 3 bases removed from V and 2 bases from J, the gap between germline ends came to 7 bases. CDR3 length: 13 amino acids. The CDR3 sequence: CASSLSMQETQYF. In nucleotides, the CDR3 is TGTGCCAGCAGCTTGAGTATGCAAGAGACCCAGTACTTC.

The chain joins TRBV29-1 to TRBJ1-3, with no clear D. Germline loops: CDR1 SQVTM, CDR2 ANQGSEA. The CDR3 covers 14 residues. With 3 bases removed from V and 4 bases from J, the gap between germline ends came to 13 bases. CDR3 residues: CSVDYAAQGNTIYF. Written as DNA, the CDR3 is TGCAGCGTTGATTACGCGGCACAAGGAAACACCATATATTTT.

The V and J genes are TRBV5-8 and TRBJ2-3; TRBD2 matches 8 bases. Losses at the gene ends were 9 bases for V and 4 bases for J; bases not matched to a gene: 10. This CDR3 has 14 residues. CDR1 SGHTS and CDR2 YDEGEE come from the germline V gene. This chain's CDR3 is CATTKSAGADTQYF. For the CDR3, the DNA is TGTGCCACCACCAAATCAGCGGGAGCAGATACGCAGTATTTT.

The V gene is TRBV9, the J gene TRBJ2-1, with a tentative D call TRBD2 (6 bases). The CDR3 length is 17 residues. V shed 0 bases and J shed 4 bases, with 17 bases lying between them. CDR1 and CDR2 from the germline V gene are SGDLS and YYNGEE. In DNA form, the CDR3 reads TGTGCCAGCAGCGTAGAGGCTAGCGACCCCTTTTACAATGAGCAGTTCTTC. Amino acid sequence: CASSVEASDPFYNEQFF.

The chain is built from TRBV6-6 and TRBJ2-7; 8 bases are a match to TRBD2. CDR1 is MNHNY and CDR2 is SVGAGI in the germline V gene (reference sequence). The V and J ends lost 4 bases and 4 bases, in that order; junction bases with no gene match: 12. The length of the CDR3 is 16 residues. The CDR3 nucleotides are TGTGCCAGCAGTTCCCAAGGACTAGCCCTCCGGTACGAGCAGTACTTC. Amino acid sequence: CASSSQGLALRYEQYF.

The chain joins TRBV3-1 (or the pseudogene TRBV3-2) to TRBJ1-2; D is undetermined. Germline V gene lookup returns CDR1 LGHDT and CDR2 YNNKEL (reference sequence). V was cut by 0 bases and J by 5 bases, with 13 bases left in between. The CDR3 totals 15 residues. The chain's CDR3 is CASSQDLGAGYGYTF. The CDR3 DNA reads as TGTGCCAGCAGCCAAGATTTGGGTGCCGGGTATGGCTACACCTTC.

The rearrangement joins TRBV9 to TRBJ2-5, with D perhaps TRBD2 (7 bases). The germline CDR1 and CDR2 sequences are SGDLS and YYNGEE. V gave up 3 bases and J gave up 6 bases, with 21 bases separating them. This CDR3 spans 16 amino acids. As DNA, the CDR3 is TGTGCCAGCAGCGAAGGGGGGGCCGCGCGCGCCAAGACCCAGTACTTC. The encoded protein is CASSEGGAARAKTQYF.